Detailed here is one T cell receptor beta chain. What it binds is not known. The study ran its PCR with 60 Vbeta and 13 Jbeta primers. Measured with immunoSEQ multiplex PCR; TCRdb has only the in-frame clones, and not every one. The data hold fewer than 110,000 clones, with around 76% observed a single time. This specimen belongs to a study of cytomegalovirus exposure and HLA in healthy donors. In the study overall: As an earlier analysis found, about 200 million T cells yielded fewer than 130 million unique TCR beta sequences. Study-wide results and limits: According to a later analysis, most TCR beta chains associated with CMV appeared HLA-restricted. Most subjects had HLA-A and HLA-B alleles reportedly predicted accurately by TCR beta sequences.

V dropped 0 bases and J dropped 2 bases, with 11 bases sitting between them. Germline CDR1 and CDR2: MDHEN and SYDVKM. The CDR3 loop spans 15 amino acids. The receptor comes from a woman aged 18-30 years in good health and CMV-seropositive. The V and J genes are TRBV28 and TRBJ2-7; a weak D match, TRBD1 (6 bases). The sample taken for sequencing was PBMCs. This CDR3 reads CASSLWSQGAYEQYF. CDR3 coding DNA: TGTGCCAGCAGTTTATGGTCACAGGGAGCCTACGAGCAGTACTTC.